The 28 T cell receptor beta chains in this list originate from one sample, sequenced in a study of blood T cell repertoires in COVID-19. Only in-frame clones appear in the TCRdb table, and some are missing; sequencing was by immunoSEQ multiplex PCR. The data hold about 300,000 clones, with under 90% observed a single time. The sequencing input was PBMCs or T cells enriched from blood (not recorded which). Receptor source: a woman between 18 and 30 years old who had recovered from COVID-19.

The gene calls are TRBV19 and TRBJ1-2; D not resolved. Per the germline V gene, CDR1 is LNHDA and CDR2 is SQIVND (reference sequence). Trimming removed 6 bases at V and 0 bases at J, with 8 bases between. This CDR3 has 13 residues. This CDR3 is CASSMVANYGYTF. The DNA of the CDR3 is TGTGCCAGTAGCATGGTAGCTAACTATGGCTACACCTTC.

Regarding this clone: In the same sample, other DNA sequences code for this CDR3. CDR3 region: CASSPSTDTQYF. The CDR3 coding sequence is TGTGCCAGCAGTCCTAGCACAGATACGCAGTATTTT. The V call is TRBV12-3 or TRBV12-4, the J call TRBJ2-3, with D hard to call. The CDR3 sequence is 12 residues long. V lost 5 bases, J lost 0 bases, and 3 bases lay in between.

This CDR3 reads CASNQRERFYEQYF. Written as DNA, the CDR3 is TGTGCTAGTAACCAGCGGGAGCGCTTCTACGAGCAGTACTTC. This chain uses TRBV12-5 with TRBJ2-7; 8 bases are a match to TRBD2. CDR3 length: 14 residues. CDR1 and CDR2 (germline): LGHNT, FRNRAP. The junction had 9 bases not matched to a gene; V was cut back by 8 bases and J by 3 bases.

This clone was counted a few times. V is TRBV19 and J is TRBJ1-1; TRBD1 agrees at 9 bases. Germline trimming cut 5 bases from V and 11 bases from J; bases unmatched to any gene: 3. CDR3 length equals 11 residues. Germline V lookup: CDR1 LNHDA, CDR2 SQIVND (reference sequence). The CDR3 DNA sequence: TGTGCCAGTAGTTGGGACAGGGAGGCTTTCTTT. It is translated as CASSWDREAFF.

This clone was seen more than once but under ten times. The chain couples TRBV20-1 to TRBJ2-3; 8 nucleotides align to TRBD1. CDR1 is DFQATT, CDR2 SNEGSKA, per germline (reference sequence). J was trimmed by 5 bases and V by 5 bases; bases with no gene match: 6. The CDR3 spans 13 residues. CDR3 residues: CSAGGQGGDTQYF. The CDR3 DNA is TGCAGTGCTGGTGGACAGGGCGGAGATACGCAGTATTTT.

V and J are TRBV25-1 and TRBJ1-3; 7 nucleotides line up with TRBD1. With 3 bases clipped from V and 0 bases from J, the junction kept 5 bases outside the gene matches. This CDR3 contains 16 residues. Germline V gene lookup returns CDR1 MGHDK and CDR2 SYGVNS. The CDR3 sequence is CASSEPTGVSGNTIYF. CDR3 sequence (DNA): TGTGCCAGCAGTGAGCCTACAGGGGTCTCTGGAAACACCATATATTTT. Full variable domain (remainder filled in from reference TRBV25-1 and TRBJ1-3): EADIYQTPRYLVIGTGKKITLECSQTMGHDKMYWYQQDPGMELHLIHYSYGVNSTEKGDLSSESTVSRIRTEHFPLTLESARPSHTSQYLCASSEPTGVSGNTIYFGEGSWLTVV.

The V gene is TRBV7-9, the J gene TRBJ1-2; 8 nucleotides match TRBD1. V lost 6 bases to trimming and J lost 7 bases; unmatched junction nucleotides: 7. CDR3 length equals 13 residues. Germline-derived CDR1 and CDR2 are SEHNR and FQNEAQ (reference sequence). The CDR3 region has the DNA TGTGCCAGCAGTCCAGGGGGCGTTGGTGGCTACACCTTC. Its protein product is CASSPGGVGGYTF.

A single count supports this clone. At the DNA level, this CDR3 is encoded by other sequences in the same sample as well. The gene calls are TRBV7-2 and TRBJ2-1; TRBD2 matches 7 bases. In germline, CDR1 is SGHTA, CDR2 FQGNSA. J gave up 3 bases and V 5 bases, and 7 bases lay outside the gene matches. The CDR3 is made up of 15 amino acids. The CDR3 nucleotides are TGTGCCAGCAGCCCAACCGGGACTAACTACAATGAGCAGTTCTTC. This encodes CASSPTGTNYNEQFF. The full variable domain, its missing parts supplied by reference TRBV7-2 and TRBJ2-1, is GAGVSQSPSNKVTEKGKDVELRCDPISGHTALYWYRQSLGQGLEFLIYFQGNSAPDKSGLPSDRFSAERTGGSVSTLTIQRTQQEDSAVYLCASSPTGTNYNEQFFGPGTRLTVL.

The V gene is TRBV29-1, the J gene TRBJ1-2, with 7 bases that match TRBD1. The V segment lost 6 bases and the J segment 7 bases; nucleotides outside the gene matches: 11. CDR1 is SQVTM, CDR2 ANQGSEA, per germline. The CDR3 is made up of 13 amino acids. The DNA of the CDR3 is TGCAGCGTACGCCCAGGGGGTTCAGGTGGCTACACCTTC. Protein: CSVRPGGSGGYTF.

This chain uses TRBV28 with TRBJ2-7; D is possibly TRBD2 (5 bases). This CDR3 is 14 amino acids long. V was pared by 10 bases and J by 4 bases, with 20 bases between. Germline CDR1 reads MDHEN; CDR2 reads SYDVKM. The CDR3 region is CATHPPSSSYEQYF. CDR3 nucleotides: TGTGCCACGCACCCCCCTTCTAGCTCGTACGAGCAGTACTTC.

The chain has TRBV2 and TRBJ2-5, with D maybe TRBD2 (6 bases). Trimming removed 7 bases from V and 1 base from J, with 10 bases in between. The CDR3 has 13 residues. CDR1 and CDR2 (germline): SNHLY, FYNNEI. The CDR3 here is CASMGDSQETQYF. The CDR3 DNA follows: TGTGCCAGCATGGGGGACTCCCAAGAGACCCAGTACTTC. Combining the CDR3 with reference TRBV2 and TRBJ2-5 gives the whole variable domain EPEVTQTPSHQVTQMGQEVILRCVPISNHLYFYWYRQILGQKVEFLVSFYNNEISEKSEIFDDQFSVERPDGSNFTLKIRSTKLEDSAMYFCASMGDSQETQYFGPGTRLLVL.

The J gene is TRBJ1-1, the V gene TRBV7-9; a weak D match, TRBD1 (5 bases). Trimming shortened V by 3 bases and J by 6 bases, and 11 bases separated the two germline ends. This CDR3 spans 13 amino acids. Germline CDR1 reads SEHNR; CDR2 reads FQNEAQ (reference sequence). The chain's CDR3 is CASSFAWGAEAFF. DNA of the CDR3: TGTGCCAGCAGCTTCGCTTGGGGGGCTGAAGCTTTCTTT. The complete variable domain, with remaining parts taken from reference TRBV7-9 and TRBJ1-1, reads DTGVSQNPRHKITKRGQNVTFRCDPISEHNRLYWYRQTLGQGPEFLTYFQNEAQLEKSRLLSDRFSAERPKGSFSTLEIQRTEQGDSAMYLCASSFAWGAEAFFGQGTRLTVV.

This rearrangement joins TRBV10-3 to TRBJ1-1, with D uncertain. Trimming stripped 3 bases from V and 1 base from J, with 6 bases between. Germline V gene data show CDR1 as ENHRY and CDR2 as SYGVKD. The CDR3 loop spans 13 amino acids. CDR3: CAISDYRNTEAFF. The CDR3 region has the DNA TGTGCCATCAGTGATTATAGGAACACTGAAGCTTTCTTT.

This rearrangement joins TRBV5-1 to TRBJ1-2, with no clear D. Germline lookup yields CDR1 SGHRS and CDR2 YFSETQ. The CDR3 covers 11 residues. The V end lost 7 bases, the J end lost 8 bases, and 12 bases lay between the germline ends. In DNA, the CDR3 is TGCGCCAGCCTGGGTCGGGAAGGCTACACCTTC. This translates into CASLGREGYTF.

This chain uses TRBV7-8 with TRBJ2-1; weak D call: TRBD2 (5 bases). Per the germline V gene, CDR1 is SGHVS and CDR2 is FQNEAQ. CDR3 length: 13 residues. The ends were cut back, 0 bases at V and 8 bases at J, with 8 bases in the middle. The CDR3 bases are TGTGCCAGCAGCTTAGCCATTAGCGATGAGCAGTTCTTC. This sequence encodes CASSLAISDEQFF.

The rearrangement uses TRBV6-5 and TRBJ1-1; 7 bases map to TRBD1. Germline assignment: CDR1 MNHEY and CDR2 SVGAGI. Trimming at V came to 2 bases and at J to 8 bases, leaving 5 bases not matched to a gene. This CDR3 has 13 residues. The CDR3 nucleotides read TGTGCCAGCAGTTACCAGGCAGGGGGAGAAGCTTTCTTT. Its translation is CASSYQAGGEAFF.

This clone was counted only a few times. This rearrangement joins TRBV2 to TRBJ1-5; no definite D call. V dropped 6 bases and J dropped 2 bases, with 11 bases sitting between them. Germline V gene lookup returns CDR1 SNHLY and CDR2 FYNNEI. CDR3 size: 14 residues. The chain's CDR3 is CASRPSGGNQPQHF. DNA for the CDR3: TGTGCCAGCAGGCCTAGCGGCGGCAATCAGCCCCAGCATTTT. The complete variable domain, with remaining parts taken from reference TRBV2 and TRBJ1-5, reads EPEVTQTPSHQVTQMGQEVILRCVPISNHLYFYWYRQILGQKVEFLVSFYNNEISEKSEIFDDQFSVERPDGSNFTLKIRSTKLEDSAMYFCASRPSGGNQPQHFGDGTRLSIL.

This rearrangement joins TRBV9 to TRBJ1-2; D may be TRBD1 (5 bases). This CDR3 has 14 amino acids. The V end was cut by 1 base, the J end by 3 bases, with 10 bases between. Per germline, CDR1 SGDLS and CDR2 YYNGEE. Here the CDR3 reads CASSVWEGHYGYTF. In DNA form, the CDR3 reads TGTGCCAGCAGCGTATGGGAGGGACACTATGGCTACACCTTC. Full variable domain (remainder filled in from reference TRBV9 and TRBJ1-2): DSGVTQTPKHLITATGQRVTLRCSPRSGDLSVYWYQQSLDQGLQFLIQYYNGEERAKGNILERFSAQQFPDLHSELNLSSLELGDSALYFCASSVWEGHYGYTFGSGTRLTVV.

V gene TRBV30 combines with J gene TRBJ1-1, with D maybe TRBD1 (5 bases). Trimming left V 4 bases short and J 1 base short, with 16 bases between. The germline V gene encodes CDR1 GTSNPN and CDR2 SVGIG (reference sequence). The CDR3 contains 15 residues. CDR3 in amino acids: CAWIQGVTRNTEAFF. CDR3 coding DNA: TGTGCCTGGATCCAAGGGGTCACCCGGAACACTGAAGCTTTCTTT.

V usage is TRBV5-1 and J usage is TRBJ2-7; 8 bases match TRBD1. This CDR3 region has 14 residues. V shed 3 bases and J 4 bases; nucleotides not matched to a gene: 6. Germline-derived CDR1 and CDR2 are SGHRS and YFSETQ. Here the CDR3 DNA reads TGCGCCAGCAGCTCCGGACAGGGTAGATACGAGCAGTACTTC. Translated, it gives CASSSGQGRYEQYF.

The V and J genes are TRBV28 and TRBJ1-1, with D perhaps TRBD1 (6 bases). V was cut by 6 bases and J by 0 bases, with 14 bases left in between. This CDR3 region has 15 residues. Germline V gene data show CDR1 as MDHEN and CDR2 as SYDVKM. Here the CDR3 DNA reads TGTGCCAGCAGCCATGGGGGCTCCATGAACACTGAAGCTTTCTTT. This translates into CASSHGGSMNTEAFF.

The rearrangement joins TRBV6-5 to TRBJ2-1; weak D call: TRBD2 (7 bases). The germline V and J ends were trimmed by 0 bases and 4 bases, with 13 bases remaining between them. This CDR3 region has 16 residues. Germline-derived CDR1 and CDR2 are MNHEY and SVGAGI. CDR3 nucleotides: TGTGCCAGCAGTTACTCGAGGGGGGGCCCATACAATGAGCAGTTCTTC. This encodes CASSYSRGGPYNEQFF.

J is TRBJ1-2 and V is TRBV2; D remains ambiguous. Germline loops: CDR1 SNHLY, CDR2 FYNNEI. CDR3 size: 13 residues. V lost 7 bases, J lost 2 bases, and 11 bases lay in between. The CDR3 DNA sequence: TGTGCCAGCACCATACGGTCGAACTATGGCTACACCTTC. Translated, it gives CASTIRSNYGYTF.

V usage is TRBV27 and J usage is TRBJ1-5; the D is unclear. Germline V lookup: CDR1 MNHEY, CDR2 SMNVEV (reference sequence). Trimming took off 0 bases at V and 3 bases at J, with 6 bases between the two ends. There are 14 residues in the CDR3. The CDR3 coding sequence is TGTGCCAGCAGTTTATCGGGCAACAATCAGCCCCAGCATTTT. Translated, it gives CASSLSGNNQPQHF.

V is TRBV7-9 and J is TRBJ1-1; tentative D call: TRBD1 (6 bases). The germline V gene has CDR1 SEHNR and CDR2 FQNEAQ (reference sequence). Trimming took 8 bases from V and 0 from J, leaving 10 bases between them. The length of the CDR3 is 13 residues. Written as DNA, the CDR3 is TGTGCCAGCGGACAGCAAATGAACACTGAAGCTTTCTTT. Its translation is CASGQQMNTEAFF.

V and J are TRBV19 and TRBJ2-7; TRBD1 matches 8 bases. V trimming: 5 bases; J trimming: 1 base; junction bases outside the gene matches: 7. Looked up from germline, CDR1 is LNHDA and CDR2 is SQIVND (reference sequence). This CDR3 has 15 amino acids. The CDR3 DNA follows: TGTGCCAGTAGTGGTGGACAGGGTGCTTCCTACGAGCAGTACTTC. This sequence encodes CASSGGQGASYEQYF.

The chain combines TRBV24-1 with TRBJ2-1, with D perhaps TRBD2 (6 bases). This CDR3 has 16 amino acids. V was clipped by 10 bases and J by 4 bases, with 22 bases between them. Germline V gene data show CDR1 as KGHDR and CDR2 as SFDVKD. CDR3 DNA sequence: TGTGCCACTAGCGCTTCTCGGGACTCAATTTACAATGAGCAGTTCTTC. This encodes CATSASRDSIYNEQFF.

The chain recombines TRBV5-1 with TRBJ2-5; the match to TRBD1 covers 9 bases. Germline CDR1 is SGHRS and CDR2 is YFSETQ. CDR3 length: 14 residues. Trimming removed 0 bases from V and 13 bases from J; junction bases left unmatched: 10. The CDR3 region is CASSLGTGEPVRYF. The CDR3 bases are TGCGCCAGCAGCTTGGGGACAGGGGAGCCTGTTCGGTACTTC.